This T cell receptor beta chain comes out of a study of Graves' ophthalmopathy and Graves' hyperthyroidism. Looked up from germline, CDR1 is DFQATT and CDR2 is SNEGSKA (reference sequence). Trimming removed 5 bases at V and 2 bases at J, with 15 bases between. The CDR3 totals 14 residues. For repertoire sequencing, the TCR beta CDR3 regions were amplified from RNA transcripts. In the first round, RT-PCR was carried out with HTBI primers, and a multiplex PCR formed the second round. TCRdb recomputed calls from the multiplex PCR reads with MiXCR, one row per CDR3 protein. The profile covers almost 750,000 distinct CDR3 sequences, with roughly two fifths appearing a single time and approximately 46% taken by the ten largest.

This TCR came from an adult man with Graves' ophthalmopathy. The material sequenced was peripheral blood. V gene TRBV20-1 combines with J gene TRBJ1-2; D perhaps matches TRBD1 (6 bases). The CDR3 nucleotides are TGCAGTGCTCACCCACCAGGACAGAACTATGGCTACACCTTC. Translating gives CSAHPPGQNYGYTF.